The 30 T cell receptor beta chains below were found in one sample sequenced in a study of T cells after yellow fever vaccination. From the 5' RACE reads, TCRdb called clonotypes with MiXCR, one entry per CDR3 protein. The sample lists 90,000 to 130,000 distinct CDR3 sequences, 8.4% occurring once. The sample in question was CD8+ T cells sorted from PBMCs, obtained 45 days after the yellow fever booster vaccination. The receptors here all came from a man aged 30 to 45 who received the YFV17D yellow fever vaccine.

The CDR3 sequence is CASSQELASVDTQYF. CDR3 nucleotide sequence: TGCGCCAGCAGCCAAGAACTAGCGTCGGTAGATACGCAGTATTTT. The J gene is TRBJ2-3, the V gene TRBV10-1, with 7 bases fitting TRBD2. The V gene's germline CDR1 is WNHNN and CDR2 SYGVQD (reference sequence). There are 15 residues in the CDR3. V shed 6 bases and J 5 bases; nucleotides not matched to a gene: 11.

The sample holds many counts of this clonotype. This chain joins TRBV3-1 and TRBJ2-7; 9 bases map to TRBD2. The CDR3 is made up of 17 amino acids. Germline trimming cut 2 bases from V and 0 bases from J; bases unmatched to any gene: 8. Per the germline V gene, CDR1 is LGHDT and CDR2 is YNNKEL (reference sequence). Written as DNA, the CDR3 is TGTGCCAGCAGCCAAAGGCTAGCGGGGACCCTCTCCTACGAGCAGTACTTC. Translated, it gives CASSQRLAGTLSYEQYF.

V gene TRBV13 combines with J gene TRBJ2-1; 8 positions match TRBD1. Germline V lookup: CDR1 PRHDT, CDR2 FYEKMQ (reference sequence). This CDR3 contains 17 residues. The V gene end was trimmed by 5 bases and the J gene end by 4 bases; junction bases not matched to a gene: 13. The CDR3 DNA follows: TGTGCCAGCAGCACCGCGGGACAGGAGCACACTTACAATGAGCAGTTCTTC. It specifies CASSTAGQEHTYNEQFF.

This clonotype was counted at least ten times. The chain links TRBV29-1 to TRBJ1-2; D unclear. V was clipped by 3 bases and J by 0 bases, with 11 bases between them. The CDR3 covers 14 residues. Germline values: CDR1 SQVTM, CDR2 ANQGSEA. The CDR3 coding sequence is TGCAGCGTTGATGTTGCGGCTTCTAACTATGGCTACACCTTC. It yields the protein CSVDVAASNYGYTF. The full variable domain, in which reference TRBV29-1 and TRBJ1-2 provide the parts outside the CDR3, is SAVISQKPSRDICQRGTSLTIQCQVDSQVTMMFWYRQQPGQSLTLIATANQGSEATYESGFVIDKFPISRPNLTFSTLTVSNMSPEDSSIYLCSVDVAASNYGYTFGSGTRLTVV.

This clonotype was recorded many times. This chain connects TRBV15 to TRBJ2-1; TRBD2 matches at 7 bases. Germline CDR1 and CDR2: LNHNV and YYDKDF (reference sequence). V trimming: 1 base; J trimming: 7 bases; junction bases outside the gene matches: 10. This CDR3 spans 16 amino acids. CDR3 sequence reads: CATSRGVGGIPNEQFF. The DNA of the CDR3 is TGTGCCACCAGCAGAGGTGTCGGGGGGATCCCGAATGAGCAGTTCTTC.

The rearrangement joins TRBV4-3 to TRBJ2-7; the D is unclear. Germline CDR1 LGHNA, CDR2 YSLEER. The CDR3 has 15 amino acids. Trimming removed 1 base at V and 1 base at J, with 11 bases between. CDR3 DNA: TGCGCCAGCAGCCAAGCCGTCCTAACATCCTACGAGCAGTACTTC. This translates into CASSQAVLTSYEQYF.

In its sample, this clonotype was seen many times. The V gene is TRBV4-3, the J gene TRBJ2-2; D may be TRBD1 (5 bases). This CDR3 is 15 amino acids long. Germline CDR1 and CDR2: LGHNA and YSLEER. Trimming removed 1 base at V and 5 bases at J, with 11 bases between. The CDR3: CASSQGLGETGELFF. CDR3 sequence (DNA): TGCGCCAGCAGCCAAGGTCTAGGGGAAACCGGGGAGCTGTTTTTT.

This clonotype was counted ten times or more. The rearrangement uses TRBV7-9 and TRBJ2-5, with D perhaps given as TRBD1 or TRBD2 (5 bases each). Germline CDR1 reads SEHNR; CDR2 reads FQNEAQ (reference sequence). The V and J ends lost 8 bases and 1 base respectively, with 17 bases between them. This CDR3 has 15 residues. This CDR3 is CASHYLGAAQETQYF. The CDR3 DNA reads as TGTGCCAGCCACTACCTCGGGGCAGCCCAAGAGACCCAGTACTTC.

This clonotype was seen repeatedly, ten times or more. V gene TRBV9 combines with J gene TRBJ2-2; D is unclear. CDR3 length: 11 amino acids. Germline CDR1 reads SGDLS; CDR2 reads YYNGEE. Trimming left V 7 bases short and J 7 bases short, with 8 bases between. The CDR3 bases are TGTGCCAGCGATAAAGACGGGGAGCTGTTTTTT. It specifies CASDKDGELFF.

This clonotype has more than one count but fewer than ten. The CDR3 region has the DNA TGTGCCAGCAGTGGTCTGGGGGGGAACACTGAAGCTTTCTTT. Amino acids: CASSGLGGNTEAFF. This chain joins TRBV25-1 and TRBJ1-1, with TRBD1 as a possible D gene (5 bases). CDR1 and CDR2 from the germline V gene are MGHDK and SYGVNS. V lost 4 bases and J 1 base, leaving 10 bases between the germline ends. The CDR3 totals 14 residues.

In this sample, this clonotype turned up many times. V usage is TRBV7-6 and J usage is TRBJ2-5, with 7 bases matching TRBD2. J gave up 4 bases and V 2 bases, and 16 bases lay outside the gene matches. CDR3 length equals 18 residues. Germline V gene lookup returns CDR1 SGHVS and CDR2 FNYEAQ. The DNA for the CDR3 is TGTGCCAGCAGCTTACTGTGGGGTGCTAGCGGCACCGGAGAGACCCAGTACTTC. This translates into CASSLLWGASGTGETQYF.

V usage is TRBV9 and J usage is TRBJ2-2, with D possibly being TRBD2 (5 bases). Germline CDR1 and CDR2: SGDLS and YYNGEE. Trimming removed 4 bases at V and 5 bases at J, with 12 bases between. The CDR3 sequence is 14 residues long. The CDR3, as DNA: TGTGCCAGCAGCCCCCCCGGCGGGACCGGGGAGCTGTTTTTT. It yields the protein CASSPPGGTGELFF.

The V call is TRBV20-1, the J call TRBJ2-2; D gene uncertain. CDR1 is DFQATT and CDR2 is SNEGSKA in the germline V gene (reference sequence). V lost 6 bases and J 6 bases, leaving 8 bases between the germline ends. The CDR3 is 11 amino acids. CDR3 residues: CSAPKAGELFF. CDR3 coding DNA: TGCAGTGCCCCGAAAGCCGGGGAGCTGTTTTTT.

At least ten counts were recorded for this clonotype. The chain uses TRBV7-2 and TRBJ2-7; 7 nucleotides agree with TRBD1. The V segment lost 7 bases and the J segment 4 bases; nucleotides outside the gene matches: 10. In germline, CDR1 is SGHTA, CDR2 FQGNSA. CDR3 size: 14 residues. In nucleotides, the CDR3 is TGTGCCAGCACCAACTCAGGGGGAGATTACGAGCAGTACTTC. It is translated as CASTNSGGDYEQYF.

This clonotype occurred a few times. The rearrangement links TRBV7-8 to TRBJ2-1, with D tentatively TRBD1 (5 bases). CDR1 SGHVS and CDR2 FQNEAQ come from the germline V gene. The V end lost 5 bases, the J end lost 5 bases, and 19 bases lay between the germline ends. CDR3 length equals 16 residues. The CDR3: CASSPPRVTWDNEQFF. DNA of the CDR3: TGTGCCAGCAGCCCGCCCAGGGTGACATGGGACAATGAGCAGTTCTTC. Full variable domain (missing parts from reference TRBV7-8 and TRBJ2-1): GAGVSQSPRYKVAKRGQDVALRCDPISGHVSLFWYQQALGQGPEFLTYFQNEAQLDKSGLPSDRFFAERPEGSVSTLKIQRTQQEDSAVYLCASSPPRVTWDNEQFFGPGTRLTVL.

The chain carries TRBV5-6 and TRBJ1-1; 7 bases map to TRBD1. CDR1 is SGHDT and CDR2 is YYEEEE in the germline V gene. V gave up 0 bases and J gave up 0 bases; unmatched junction bases: 8. The CDR3 loop spans 17 amino acids. Written as DNA, the CDR3 is TGTGCCAGCAGCTTGGTGTGGACAGGCGAGATGAACACTGAAGCTTTCTTT. It codes for CASSLVWTGEMNTEAFF.

This sequence joins TRBV7-6 and TRBJ2-3; 7 bases align to TRBD2. Germline V gene sequence: CDR1 SGHVS, CDR2 FNYEAQ. J was trimmed by 4 bases and V by 6 bases; bases with no gene match: 10. The CDR3 spans 15 residues. CDR3 nucleotide sequence: TGTGCCAGCAGTGTATTAGCGGGTGTCGCAGATACGCAGTATTTT. Translating gives CASSVLAGVADTQYF.

In this sample, this clonotype turned up many times. The chain is built from TRBV7-8 and TRBJ2-7; TRBD1 or TRBD2 may be the D gene (5 bases each). The CDR3 covers 13 residues. Trimming stripped 4 bases from V and 6 bases from J, with 13 bases between. CDR1 SGHVS and CDR2 FQNEAQ come from the germline V gene. CDR3 bases: TGTGCCAGCAGCTCTTCGTGGGACGCCGAGCAGTACTTC. Protein product: CASSSSWDAEQYF.

This clonotype was found many times. The gene calls are TRBV10-2 and TRBJ2-1; D might be TRBD2 (5 bases). Trimming removed 5 bases at V and 10 bases at J, with 15 bases between. The CDR3 runs to 13 residues. The germline V gene encodes CDR1 WSHSY and CDR2 SAAADI. The CDR3 sequence: CASSHGRTGEQFF. In DNA, the CDR3 is TGCGCCAGCAGTCATGGACGGACGGGGGAGCAGTTCTTC.

The sample holds a few counts of this clonotype. The V gene is TRBV6-5, the J gene TRBJ2-3; D call uncertain. CDR1 and CDR2 from the germline V gene are MNHEY and SVGAGI. The CDR3 is made up of 15 amino acids. The V end lost 3 bases, the J end lost 1 base, and 11 bases lay between the germline ends. Written as DNA, the CDR3 is TGTGCCAGCAGTTATGGTCCTTTGGGCACAGATACGCAGTATTTT. Translated: CASSYGPLGTDTQYF.

This clonotype has a count of ten or more. One end of the junction is discordant with germline, which a read error may explain. The chain has TRBV27 and TRBJ2-7; D is uncertain. This CDR3 spans 11 amino acids. The germline V gene encodes CDR1 MNHEY and CDR2 SMNVEV (reference sequence). CDR3 in DNA: TGCGCCAGCAGCTCCACCTACGAGCAGTACTTC. It is translated as CASSSTYEQYF.

This clonotype has at least ten counts. This chain joins TRBV28 and TRBJ2-6; TRBD1 might be the D (6 bases). CDR1 and CDR2 (germline): MDHEN, SYDVKM. CDR3 length: 16 amino acids. Trimming removed 5 bases from V and 2 bases from J, with 13 bases in between. CDR3 in amino acids: CASSSTGSAGANVLTF. The CDR3 DNA reads as TGTGCCAGCAGTAGCACAGGGTCGGCTGGGGCCAACGTCCTGACTTTC.

The chain carries TRBV20-1 and TRBJ2-4, with TRBD2 identical over 11 bases. Germline lookup yields CDR1 DFQATT and CDR2 SNEGSKA (reference sequence). The CDR3 totals 15 residues. J was trimmed by 6 bases and V by 6 bases; bases with no gene match: 10. CDR3 region: CSAKPVTSGINIQYF. CDR3 DNA: TGCAGTGCCAAGCCCGTGACTAGCGGGATAAACATTCAGTACTTC.

The chain combines TRBV6-5 with TRBJ1-1; maybe TRBD1 (6 bases). V was pared by 0 bases and J by 4 bases, with 9 bases between. CDR1 is MNHEY, CDR2 SVGAGI, per germline. The CDR3 length is 14 residues. The CDR3 spells CASSYSQGVTEAFF. In DNA, the CDR3 is TGTGCCAGCAGTTACTCACAGGGAGTCACTGAAGCTTTCTTT.

This clonotype was picked up many times. V gene TRBV12-3 or TRBV12-4 combines with J gene TRBJ2-3, with unresolved D. CDR3 length equals 14 residues. V lost 5 bases to trimming and J lost 0 bases, with 9 bases between them. The CDR3 protein is CASSPRTSTDTQYF. CDR3 bases: TGTGCCAGCAGTCCGCGGACCAGCACAGATACGCAGTATTTT.

This clonotype was detected ten times or more. The V and J genes are TRBV6-5 and TRBJ2-7; 9 nucleotides line up with TRBD2. The CDR3 totals 13 residues. Losses at the gene ends were 10 bases for V and 2 bases for J; bases not matched to a gene: 6. Germline CDR1 and CDR2: MNHEY and SVGAGI. The CDR3, as DNA: TGTGCCACCCAGGGACTAGCCACCTACGAGCAGTACTTC. Residues: CATQGLATYEQYF.

J is TRBJ1-1 and V is TRBV5-1; D gene uncertain. From germline, CDR1 is SGHRS and CDR2 YFSETQ. The length of the CDR3 is 12 residues. The ends were cut back, 4 bases at V and 4 bases at J, with 8 bases in the middle. The CDR3 reads CASSHSSTEAFF. The DNA of the CDR3 is TGCGCCAGCAGCCACAGTTCCACTGAAGCTTTCTTT.

The sample holds many counts of this clonotype. This sequence joins TRBV6-2 or TRBV6-3 and TRBJ2-7; the D is unclear. Trimming removed 1 base from V and 5 bases from J, with 3 bases in between. Germline V CDR1 and CDR2: MNHEY, SVGEGT. This CDR3 is 11 amino acids long. The CDR3 loop is CASSYWDEQYF. Here the CDR3 DNA reads TGTGCCAGCAGTTACTGGGACGAGCAGTACTTC.

Note on this clonotype: A clone one base away is much larger, so this may be a read error. The chain has TRBV29-1 and TRBJ2-7; D is perhaps TRBD2 (5 bases). V lost 4 bases and J 6 bases, leaving 10 bases between the germline ends. Germline CDR1 and CDR2: SQVTM and ANQGSEA. The CDR3 runs to 11 residues. CDR3 residues: CSVVDAGEQYF. CDR3 bases: TGCAGCGTTGTCGATGCGGGCGAGCAGTACTTC.

This clonotype was seen a handful of times. V and J are TRBV5-6 and TRBJ2-1; the D gene is possibly TRBD2 (5 bases). V lost 0 bases and J 9 bases, leaving 10 bases between the germline ends. This CDR3 is 13 amino acids long. Germline-derived CDR1 and CDR2 are SGHDT and YYEEEE. The CDR3 sequence is CASSLEHAGEQFF. DNA for the CDR3: TGTGCCAGCAGCTTGGAGCACGCGGGTGAGCAGTTCTTC.